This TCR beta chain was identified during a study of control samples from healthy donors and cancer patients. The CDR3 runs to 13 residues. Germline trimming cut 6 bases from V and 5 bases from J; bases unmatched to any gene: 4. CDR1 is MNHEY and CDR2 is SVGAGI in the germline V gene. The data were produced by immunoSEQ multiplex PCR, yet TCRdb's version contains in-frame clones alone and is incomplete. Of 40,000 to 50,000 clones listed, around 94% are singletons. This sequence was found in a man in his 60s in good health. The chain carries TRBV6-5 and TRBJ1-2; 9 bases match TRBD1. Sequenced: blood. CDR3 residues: CASRQGADYGYTF. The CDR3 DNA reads TGTGCCAGCAGACAGGGGGCTGATTATGGCTACACCTTC.